This is a list of T cell receptor beta chains from one sample in a study of early T cells in non-severe SARS-CoV-2 infection. TCRdb called the 5' RACE reads again in MiXCR, with one record for every CDR3 protein. The table has under 35,000 distinct CDR3 sequences, 5% to 6.5% seen once; the top ten hold about a fifth. Sequencing was performed on whole blood. These TCRs come from an adult who was a healthcare worker with PCR-confirmed SARS-CoV-2 infection or an uninfected control (not recorded which). CDR3s include the opening cysteine and the closing phenylalanine or tryptophan. D genes are given only for firm matches. Size values are once, few and many counts, or a class for expanded clones, and some rows have none.

D,size,V,J,CDR3,DNA
NA,many,TRBV7-2,TRBJ1-1,CASSLVAHSTEAFF,TGTGCCAGCAGCTTAGTGGCTCACTCCACTGAAGCTTTCTTT
TRBD1,many,TRBV24-1,TRBJ2-1,CATSDPPDRGHFYNEQFF,TGTGCCACCAGTGACCCTCCGGACAGGGGGCATTTCTACAATGAGCAGTTCTTC
NA,few,TRBV7-3,TRBJ2-6,CASSLTQRTSGANVLTF,TGTGCCAGCAGCTTAACGCAGAGGACCTCTGGGGCCAACGTCCTGACTTTC
TRBD1,NA,TRBV25-1,TRBJ2-7,CASSETGSWEQYF,TGTGCCAGCAGTGAGACAGGGAGCTGGGAGCAGTACTTC
NA,few,TRBV7-2,TRBJ1-3,CASSTHPENTIYF,TGTGCCAGCAGCACCCATCCTGAAAACACCATATATTTT
NA,many,TRBV28,TRBJ2-3,CASSTPSTDTQYF,TGTGCCAGCAGTACCCCCAGCACAGATACGCAGTATTTT
NA,many,TRBV10-3,TRBJ1-1,CAISAAGSRRAFF,TGTGCCATCAGTGCCGCGGGCAGCCGGCGGGCTTTCTTT
NA,many,TRBV7-3,TRBJ2-2,CASSLIGGGNTGELFF,TGTGCCAGCAGCTTAATTGGTGGAGGGAACACCGGGGAGCTGTTTTTT
NA,medium-sized,TRBV27,TRBJ2-7,CASSSGFSYEQYF,TGTGCCAGCAGTTCAGGGTTCTCCTACGAGCAGTACTTC
TRBD1,many,TRBV5-4,TRBJ2-7,CASSFGTGASVTLEQYF,TGTGCCAGCAGCTTTGGGACAGGGGCTTCAGTGACCCTCGAGCAGTACTTC
NA,many,TRBV20-1,TRBJ2-7,CSASPGPMQYF,TGCAGTGCTAGTCCGGGACCAATGCAGTACTTC
TRBD2,many,TRBV6-4,TRBJ2-1,CASSPSGSSYNEQFF,TGTGCCAGCAGCCCTAGCGGGAGCTCCTACAATGAGCAGTTCTTC
NA,NA,TRBV5-1,TRBJ1-1,CASSLAGGASEAFF,TGCGCCAGCAGCTTGGCGGGGGGCGCCTCTGAAGCTTTCTTT
TRBD2,many,TRBV28,TRBJ2-3,CASRSSGRAWDTQYF,TGTGCCAGCAGGTCTAGCGGGAGGGCCTGGGATACGCAGTATTTT
TRBD2,many,TRBV10-3,TRBJ2-5,CAISGKSGTSGGGTQYF,TGTGCCATCAGTGGAAAATCCGGGACTAGCGGGGGAGGTACCCAGTACTTC
NA,many,TRBV5-1,TRBJ2-7,CASSLQSGYEQYF,TGCGCCAGCAGCTTGCAATCTGGTTACGAGCAGTACTTC
NA,many,TRBV30,TRBJ1-1,CAWTDTPRVAEAFF,TGTGCCTGGACGGACACCCCACGGGTCGCTGAAGCTTTCTTT
NA,NA,TRBV10-3,TRBJ2-3,CAISDWRAETDTQYF,TGTGCCATCAGTGATTGGCGGGCCGAAACAGATACGCAGTATTTT
NA,NA,TRBV7-2,TRBJ2-1,CASSLLASGYNEQFF,TGTGCCAGCAGCCTTCTGGCTAGTGGGTACAATGAGCAGTTCTTC
NA,NA,TRBV19,TRBJ2-2,CASSTSPVGGELFF,TGTGCCAGTAGTACGAGCCCCGTTGGTGGGGAGCTGTTTTTT
NA,many,TRBV5-1,TRBJ2-1,CASSFQGHSYNEQFF,TGCGCCAGCAGCTTTCAGGGCCACTCCTACAATGAGCAGTTCTTC
NA,many,TRBV12-3/TRBV12-4,TRBJ2-7,CASVLGEQYF,TGTGCCAGCGTCCTCGGCGAGCAGTACTTC
TRBD2,NA,TRBV5-6,TRBJ2-1,CASSLLTSVYNEQFF,TGTGCCAGCAGCTTGCTAACTAGCGTTTACAATGAGCAGTTCTTC
TRBD1,many,TRBV5-5,TRBJ1-1,CASSLQGVLTEAFF,TGTGCCAGCAGCTTACAGGGGGTTCTCACTGAAGCTTTCTTT
NA,many,TRBV6-2/TRBV6-3,TRBJ1-1,CASSYSRTLGGAFF,TGTGCCAGCAGTTACTCGAGGACGCTTGGTGGGGCTTTCTTT
NA,many,TRBV29-1,TRBJ2-2,CSVEGPYTGELFF,TGCAGCGTTGAGGGGCCGTACACCGGGGAGCTGTTTTTT
NA,few,TRBV7-8,TRBJ2-3,CASSLQRSTDTQYF,TGTGCCAGCAGCTTACAGAGGAGCACAGATACGCAGTATTTT
NA,many,TRBV10-3,TRBJ1-6,CAISSFGDNSPLHF,TGTGCCATCAGTAGCTTCGGGGATAATTCACCCCTCCACTTT
TRBD2,few,TRBV7-6,TRBJ2-5,CASSRSGLAGKETQYF,TGTGCCAGCAGCCGCTCGGGACTAGCGGGCAAAGAGACCCAGTACTTC